Listed here are 13 T cell receptor beta chains from one sample, sequenced in a study of cytomegalovirus exposure and HLA in healthy donors. PCR was performed using 60 Vbeta and 13 Jbeta primers. The method was immunoSEQ multiplex PCR; TCRdb's version includes in-frame clones alone and lacks a portion of them. This sample has roughly 190,000 clones, with roughly a tenth found just once. The sequenced sample consisted of PBMCs. All receptors come from a woman aged 30 to 39 in good health and CMV-seropositive.

This chain links TRBV18 with TRBJ2-7; 7 bases are shared with TRBD1. The germline CDR1 and CDR2 sequences are KGHSH and LQKENI. The CDR3 covers 15 residues. The ends lost 6 bases at V and 4 bases at J; junction bases unmatched: 12. CDR3: CASSPWVGGVYEQYF. In nucleotides, the CDR3 is TGTGCCAGCTCTCCCTGGGTAGGGGGCGTTTACGAGCAGTACTTC.

The chain joins TRBV11-2 to TRBJ2-2; 9 positions agree with TRBD1. Germline V gene sequence: CDR1 SGHAT, CDR2 FQNNGV. This CDR3 is 16 amino acids long. J lost 7 bases, V lost 3 bases, and 9 bases had no gene match. CDR3 nucleotide sequence: TGTGCCAGCAGCTTTCAAACAGGGGGCGCAATCGGGGAGCTGTTTTTT. Protein sequence: CASSFQTGGAIGELFF.

The genes are TRBV19 and TRBJ1-5; D unclear. V was clipped by 4 bases and J by 2 bases, with 9 bases between them. CDR1 LNHDA and CDR2 SQIVND come from the germline V gene (reference sequence). This CDR3 contains 14 residues. The CDR3 DNA sequence: TGTGCCAGTAGTACGGGATTTGGCAATCAGCCCCAGCATTTT. It yields the protein CASSTGFGNQPQHF.

In DNA form, the CDR3 reads TGTGCCAGCAGCTTAGGCCGAGGGCTCTACAATGAGCAGTTCTTC. The encoded protein is CASSLGRGLYNEQFF. The rearrangement joins TRBV11-2 to TRBJ2-1; a weak D match, TRBD2 (5 bases). Germline lookup yields CDR1 SGHAT and CDR2 FQNNGV. This CDR3 spans 15 amino acids. V lost 1 base to trimming and J lost 3 bases, with 10 bases between them.

J is TRBJ1-5 and V is TRBV7-9; D gene unclear. Trimming removed 6 bases from V and 5 bases from J, with 14 bases in between. Germline CDR1 and CDR2: SEHNR and FQNEAQ (reference sequence). The CDR3 is 14 residues long. The CDR3 DNA reads as TGTGCCAGCAGTCCCACGGGGTCCCATCAGCCCCAGCATTTT. Translating it yields CASSPTGSHQPQHF.

The V and J genes are TRBV6-5 and TRBJ1-1, with D perhaps TRBD1 (6 bases). V was shortened by 0 bases and J by 1 base, with 9 bases between the two germline ends. CDR1 MNHEY and CDR2 SVGAGI come from the germline V gene. CDR3 length: 15 residues. The CDR3: CASSYSQGKNTEAFF. CDR3 DNA: TGTGCCAGCAGTTACTCTCAGGGGAAGAACACTGAAGCTTTCTTT.

This chain connects TRBV5-1 to TRBJ1-4, with 7 bases that match TRBD1. The germline V gene encodes CDR1 SGHRS and CDR2 YFSETQ. Trimming cost V 6 bases and J 3 bases; bases outside gene matches: 5. The CDR3 sequence is 14 residues long. DNA of the CDR3: TGCGCCAGCACCCCCGGGACAGCTAATGAAAAACTGTTTTTT. This translates into CASTPGTANEKLFF.

This clone was observed a handful of times. This chain uses TRBV7-3 with TRBJ1-1; a weak D match, TRBD1 (5 bases). The ends were cut back, 3 bases at V and 1 base at J, with 6 bases in the middle. The CDR3 runs 13 residues. The V gene's germline CDR1 is SGHTA and CDR2 FQGTGA. The CDR3 DNA sequence: TGTGCCAGCAGCTTGACAGCGAACACTGAAGCTTTCTTT. Amino acid sequence: CASSLTANTEAFF. The complete variable domain, with remaining parts taken from reference TRBV7-3 and TRBJ1-1, reads GAGVSQTPSNKVTEKGKYVELRCDPISGHTALYWYRQSLGQGPEFLIYFQGTGAADDSGLPNDRFFAVRPEGSVSTLKIQRTERGDSAVYLCASSLTANTEAFFGQGTRLTVV.

V is TRBV5-1 and J is TRBJ2-7; D perhaps matches TRBD1 (6 bases). Germline V gene sequence: CDR1 SGHRS, CDR2 YFSETQ. The CDR3 runs 13 residues. Trimming shortened V by 7 bases and J by 3 bases, and 14 bases separated the two germline ends. This CDR3 reads CASRRGTSYEQYF. The CDR3 nucleotides read TGCGCCAGCCGGAGAGGGACAAGCTACGAGCAGTACTTC.

The rearrangement joins TRBV23-1 to TRBJ2-1; D is ambiguous. TRBV23-1 is sorted into the ORF group, with uncertain function. The CDR3 is made up of 12 amino acids. V lost 4 bases and J lost 4, with 5 bases in between. CDR3 amino acids: CASSRRYNEQFF. The DNA of the CDR3 is TGCGCCAGCAGTCGGCGGTACAATGAGCAGTTCTTC.

The chain links TRBV6-6 to TRBJ2-1; 8 nucleotides agree with TRBD1. V trimming: 2 bases; J trimming: 4 bases; junction bases outside the gene matches: 1. CDR1 is MNHNY and CDR2 is SVGAGI in the germline V gene (reference sequence). This CDR3 has 14 residues. The CDR3 is CASSYRQGYNEQFF. The CDR3 DNA sequence: TGTGCCAGCAGTTACAGACAGGGGTACAATGAGCAGTTCTTC.

There are a few counts of this clone. V is TRBV7-2 and J is TRBJ2-1; TRBD1 is a possible D gene (8 bases). Germline V gives CDR1 SGHTA, CDR2 FQGNSA. Trimming took 5 bases from V and 4 from J, leaving 12 bases between them. The CDR3 sequence is 14 residues long. In DNA form, the CDR3 reads TGTGCCAGCAGCGGACAGGGAGGGTACAATGAGCAGTTCTTC. As protein: CASSGQGGYNEQFF.

In this sample, this clone turned up a few times. This chain uses TRBV4-2 with TRBJ2-1; TRBD2 agrees at 7 bases. Unmatched junction bases numbered 7, after V lost 2 bases and J lost 6 bases. CDR1 and CDR2 from the germline V gene are LGHNA and YNFKEQ. CDR3 length equals 15 residues. CDR3 protein: CASSQFWTSSNEQFF. CDR3 nucleotides: TGTGCCAGCAGCCAATTTTGGACTAGTAGCAATGAGCAGTTCTTC.